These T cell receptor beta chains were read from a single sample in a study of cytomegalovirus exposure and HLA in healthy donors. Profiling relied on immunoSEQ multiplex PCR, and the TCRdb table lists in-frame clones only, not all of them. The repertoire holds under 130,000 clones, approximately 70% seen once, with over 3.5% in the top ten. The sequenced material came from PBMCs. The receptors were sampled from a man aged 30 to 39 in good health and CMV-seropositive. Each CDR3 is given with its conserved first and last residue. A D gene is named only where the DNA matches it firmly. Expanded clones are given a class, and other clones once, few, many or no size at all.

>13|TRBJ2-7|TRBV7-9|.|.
CASSLGQKNEQYF
TGTGCCAGCAGCTTAGGACAGAAGAACGAGCAGTACTTC
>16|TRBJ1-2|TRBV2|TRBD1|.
CASSEVGTAILYGYTF
TGTGCCAGCAGTGAAGTCGGGACAGCGATCCTCTATGGCTACACCTTC
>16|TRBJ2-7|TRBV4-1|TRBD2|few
CASSQDPSGVSYEQYF
TGCGCCAGCAGCCAAGATCCTAGCGGGGTGTCCTACGAGCAGTACTTC
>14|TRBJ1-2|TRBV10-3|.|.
CAISELGAGYGYTF
TGTGCCATCAGTGAGCTGGGGGCCGGCTATGGCTACACCTTC
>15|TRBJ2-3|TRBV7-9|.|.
CASRVPGTSTDTQYF
TGTGCCAGCCGAGTGCCGGGAACTAGCACAGATACGCAGTATTTT
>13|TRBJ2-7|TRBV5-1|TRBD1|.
CASRSGQHYEQYF
TGCGCCAGCAGGTCGGGACAGCACTACGAGCAGTACTTC
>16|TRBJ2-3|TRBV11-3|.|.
CASSLIWSEPTDTQYF
TGTGCCAGCAGCTTAATCTGGTCGGAGCCCACAGATACGCAGTATTTT
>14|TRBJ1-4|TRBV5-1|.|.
CASSSRQEREKLFF
TGCGCCAGCAGCTCCCGGCAGGAAAGGGAAAAACTGTTTTTT
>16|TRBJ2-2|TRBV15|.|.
CATSREDEQGSGELFF
TGTGCCACCAGCAGAGAAGATGAACAGGGTTCCGGGGAGCTGTTTTTT
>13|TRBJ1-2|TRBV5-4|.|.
CASSTTGSTRYTF
TGTGCCAGCAGCACTACAGGGAGTACCCGCTACACCTTC
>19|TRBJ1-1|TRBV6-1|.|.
CASSEAAGFFEWVLTEAFF
TGTGCCAGCAGTGAAGCGGCAGGGTTCTTTGAGTGGGTTCTGACTGAAGCTTTCTTT
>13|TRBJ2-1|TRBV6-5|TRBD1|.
CASSYWGGTGKFF
TGTGCCAGCAGTTACTGGGGCGGGACAGGGAAGTTCTTC
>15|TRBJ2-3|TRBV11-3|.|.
CASSLMASATDTQYF
TGTGCCAGCAGCTTAATGGCTAGCGCTACAGATACGCAGTATTTT
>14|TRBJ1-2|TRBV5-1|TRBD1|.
CASSLEGQGYGYTF
TGCGCCAGCAGCTTGGAGGGACAGGGTTATGGCTACACCTTC
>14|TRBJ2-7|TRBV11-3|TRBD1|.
CASSRSGTEYEQYF
TGTGCCAGCAGCCGTTCCGGGACAGAGTACGAGCAGTACTTC
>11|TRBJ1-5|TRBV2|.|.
CASSSGGPQHF
TGTGCCAGCAGTAGCGGGGGGCCCCAGCATTTT
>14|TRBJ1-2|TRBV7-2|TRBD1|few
CASSLAPGGYGYTF
TGTGCCAGCAGCTTAGCGCCAGGGGGCTATGGCTACACCTTC
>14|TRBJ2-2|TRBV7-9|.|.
CASSPPRRGGELFF
TGTGCCAGCAGCCCCCCCCGGCGGGGTGGGGAGCTGTTTTTT
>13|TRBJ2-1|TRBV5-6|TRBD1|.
CASKGQGAGEQFF
TGTGCCAGTAAGGGCCAGGGGGCGGGTGAGCAGTTCTTC
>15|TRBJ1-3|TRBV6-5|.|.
CATRGSRSSGNTIYF
TGTGCCACCAGGGGCAGTCGGTCCTCTGGAAACACCATATATTTT
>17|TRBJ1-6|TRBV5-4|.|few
CASSFQVRGSYNSPLHF
TGTGCCAGCAGCTTCCAGGTCCGGGGCTCCTATAATTCACCCCTCCACTTT
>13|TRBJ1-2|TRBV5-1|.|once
CASSLRTGYGYTF
TGCGCCAGCAGCTTGAGGACTGGCTATGGCTACACCTTC
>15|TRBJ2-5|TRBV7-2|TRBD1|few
CASSSGTGRSETQYF
TGTGCCAGCAGCTCCGGGACAGGGAGGTCGGAGACCCAGTACTTC
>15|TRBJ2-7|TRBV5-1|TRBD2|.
CASSLGASGGDEQYF
TGCGCCAGCAGCTTGGGGGCTAGCGGGGGGGACGAGCAGTACTTC
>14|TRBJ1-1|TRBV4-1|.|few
CASSRKGDATEAFF
TGCGCCAGCAGCCGAAAAGGAGATGCCACTGAAGCTTTCTTT
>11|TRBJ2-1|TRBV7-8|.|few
CASSLVNEQFF
TGTGCCAGCAGCTTAGTAAATGAGCAGTTCTTC
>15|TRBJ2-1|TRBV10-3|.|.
CAISGTERTYNEQFF
TGTGCCATCAGTGGGACAGAGAGAACCTACAATGAGCAGTTCTTC
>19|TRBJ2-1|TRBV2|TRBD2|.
CASSLEQGPTSLTYNEQFF
TGTGCCAGCAGTCTCGAGCAGGGACCGACTAGCTTAACCTACAATGAGCAGTTCTTC
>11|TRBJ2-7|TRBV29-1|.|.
CSGGLTYEQYF
TGCAGCGGGGGACTGACCTACGAGCAGTACTTC
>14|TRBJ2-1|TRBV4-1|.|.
CASSQDTGFNEQFF
TGCGCCAGCAGCCAAGATACAGGGTTTAATGAGCAGTTCTTC
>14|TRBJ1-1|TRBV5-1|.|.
CASSLGGMNTEAFF
TGCGCCAGCAGCTTGGGCGGGATGAACACTGAAGCTTTCTTT
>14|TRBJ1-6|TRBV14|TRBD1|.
CASSPQGARSPLHF
TGTGCCAGCAGCCCTCAGGGGGCACGTTCACCCCTCCACTTT
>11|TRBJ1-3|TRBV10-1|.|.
CAINSGNTIYF
TGCGCCATTAACTCTGGAAACACCATATATTTT
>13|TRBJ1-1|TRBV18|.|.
CASSPQGNTEAFF
TGTGCCAGCTCACCCCAGGGTAACACTGAAGCTTTCTTT
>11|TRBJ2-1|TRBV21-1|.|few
CASNKTRSSFF
TGTGCCAGCAACAAAACCCGGTCCTCATTCTTC
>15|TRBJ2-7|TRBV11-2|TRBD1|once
CASRDIRDRHYEQYF
TGTGCCAGCAGAGACATCCGGGACAGACACTACGAGCAGTACTTC
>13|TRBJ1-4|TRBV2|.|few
CASNTGLNEKLFF
TGTGCCAGCAATACAGGATTAAATGAAAAACTGTTTTTT
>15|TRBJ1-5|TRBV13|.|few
CASSLGMGGYQPQHF
TGTGCCAGCAGCTTAGGGATGGGGGGATATCAGCCCCAGCATTTT
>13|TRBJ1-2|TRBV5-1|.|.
CASSEGGDGSYTF
TGCGCCAGCAGCGAAGGAGGGGACGGAAGCTACACCTTC
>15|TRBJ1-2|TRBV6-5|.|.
CASSYKDRGVGGYTF
TGTGCCAGCAGTTACAAGGACAGAGGGGTTGGTGGCTACACCTTC
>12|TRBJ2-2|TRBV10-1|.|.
CASRLPTGELFF
TGCGCCAGCAGACTGCCCACCGGGGAGCTGTTTTTT
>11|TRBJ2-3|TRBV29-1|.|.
CSVEDETQEYF
TGCAGCGTTGAAGATGAGACCCAGGAGTATTTT